The TCR beta chain described here comes from a study of CD8 T cells in ankylosing spondylitis. This clonotype has a count of ten or more. CDR1 MNHEY and CDR2 SVGAGI come from the germline V gene. V dropped 6 bases and J dropped 2 bases, with 17 bases sitting between them. The CDR3 is 16 residues long. TCRdb re-called the 5' RACE reads with MiXCR, one entry per CDR3 protein. The sample comprises some 220,000 distinct CDR3 sequences, roughly 8% of which are singletons, and around 5.1% rests with the top ten. The sample consisted of blood, either unsorted or a sorted T cell fraction (not recorded which). This receptor was obtained from a female donor with ankylosing spondylitis or in good health (not recorded which). This sequence joins TRBV6-5 and TRBJ2-1, with D perhaps matching TRBD2 (5 bases). CDR3 in DNA: TGTGCCAGCAGAAACAAGCGGAGCTCCACCTACAATGAGCAGTTCTTC. Protein product: CASRNKRSSTYNEQFF.